This entry describes one T cell receptor beta chain. Generated by immunoSEQ multiplex PCR, the TCRdb table keeps only in-frame clones and is missing some. The table shows about 140,000 clones, with 90% to 95% occurring only once. From germline, CDR1 is SGHNT and CDR2 YYREEE (reference sequence). V was cut by 5 bases and J by 5 bases, with 10 bases left in between. This CDR3 has 12 residues. These data belong to a study of T cell responses to AZD1222 COVID-19 vaccine. The clonotype was recovered from an adult in good health. This chain joins TRBV5-4 and TRBJ1-2; D remains unclear. The sequences come from peripheral blood, collected on day 0 of AZD1222 vaccination. Written as DNA, the CDR3 is TGTGCCAGCAGAACCGACACGTATGGCTACACCTTC. Its translation is CASRTDTYGYTF.